The next 9 T cell receptor beta chains were all read from a single sample in a study of T-cell memory formation after mild COVID-19. TCRdb used MiXCR to reprocess the 5' RACE reads, holding one entry per CDR3 protein. The sample shows approximately 98,000 distinct CDR3 sequences, roughly a sixth of them seen only once. Sequencing was done on a sample of PBMCs or a T cell subset sorted from them (not recorded which). These receptors were collected from a man between 18 and 35 years old who had mild COVID-19 (a few samples of this study predate the infection). Cell type and time point are not known.

This clonotype was seen a handful of times. The chain joins TRBV6-5 to TRBJ1-3, with unresolved D. The CDR3 covers 16 residues. Germline lookup yields CDR1 MNHEY and CDR2 SVGAGI. Trimming took 2 bases from V and 0 from J, leaving 11 bases between them. The CDR3 region has the DNA TGTGCCAGCAGTTACAGCCGAATTGGCTCTGGAAACACCATATATTTT. Amino acid sequence: CASSYSRIGSGNTIYF.

The chain joins TRBV10-3 to TRBJ1-6; D perhaps matches TRBD1 (5 bases). CDR1 is ENHRY, CDR2 SYGVKD, per germline. Between the trimmed V and J ends, which lost 0 bases and 7 bases, there was a span of 13 bases. The CDR3 sequence is 16 residues long. The CDR3 DNA follows: TGTGCCATCAGTGAGTCCCCGGGACTCGGGAATTCACCCCTCCACTTT. As protein: CAISESPGLGNSPLHF.

Remarks on this clonotype: One end of the junction varies from germline; a read error may be responsible. This chain connects TRBV7-7 to TRBJ2-1; 11 bases are shared with TRBD2. Germline V gene data show CDR1 as SSHAT and CDR2 as FNYEAQ (reference sequence). The CDR3 has 15 amino acids. The CDR3 coding sequence is TGTGCTAGCAGCTCCAATAGCGGGGGGGTTAATGAGCAGTTCTTC. Residues: CASSSNSGGVNEQFF.

As DNA, the CDR3 is TGTGCCAGCAGCCCAGGGCTAGCGGGGGTCTACGAGCAGTACTTC. Translating gives CASSPGLAGVYEQYF. The J gene is TRBJ2-7, the V gene TRBV9; 10 nucleotides align to TRBD2. The CDR3 length is 15 residues. Germline CDR1 SGDLS, CDR2 YYNGEE. The V and J ends lost 4 bases and 3 bases, in that order; junction bases with no gene match: 7.

The CDR3 sequence: CASSLPDRGLGQPQHF. CDR3 in DNA: TGTGCCAGCAGTTTACCGGACAGGGGGCTTGGTCAGCCCCAGCATTTT. The gene calls are TRBV12-3 or TRBV12-4 and TRBJ1-5; 11 bases map to TRBD1. V was clipped by 2 bases and J by 6 bases; unmatched bases: 6. The CDR3 length is 16 residues.

This clonotype was seen a few times. This chain links TRBV18 with TRBJ2-1; 11 bases are shared with TRBD1. Germline V gene sequence: CDR1 KGHSH, CDR2 LQKENI. The CDR3 is 17 amino acids. Germline trimming cut 3 bases from V and 3 bases from J; bases unmatched to any gene: 7. CDR3 in DNA: TGTGCCAGCTCACCCCTTGCCGGGACAGGGGGCTACAATGAGCAGTTCTTC. Translation gives CASSPLAGTGGYNEQFF. The full variable domain, completed using reference TRBV18 and TRBJ2-1, is NAGVMQNPRHLVRRRGQEARLRCSPMKGHSHVYWYRQLPEEGLKFMVYLQKENIIDESGMPKERFSAEFPKEGPSILRIQQVVRGDSAAYFCASSPLAGTGGYNEQFFGPGTRLTVL.

The J gene is TRBJ2-1, the V gene TRBV12-3 or TRBV12-4; 9 bases align to TRBD1. The V and J ends lost 8 bases and 9 bases, in that order; junction bases with no gene match: 14. The CDR3 sequence is 15 residues long. CDR3: CASLWGTGRGGEQFF. Written as DNA, the CDR3 is TGTGCCAGCCTCTGGGGGACAGGGAGAGGGGGTGAGCAGTTCTTC.

This clonotype was counted a few times. CDR3 in amino acids: CSASVTGLIYEQYV. CDR3 DNA: TGCAGTGCTAGTGTTACAGGATTGATCTACGAGCAGTACGTC. J is TRBJ2-7 and V is TRBV20-1; TRBD1 might be the D (5 bases). V shed 3 bases and J shed 3 bases, with 15 bases lying between them. CDR3 length: 14 residues. CDR1 and CDR2 (germline): DFQATT, SNEGSKA (reference sequence).

The rearrangement joins TRBV7-2 to TRBJ2-5, with D tentatively TRBD2 (6 bases). The V gene lost 6 bases and the J gene lost 1 base, with 12 bases spanning the gap. There are 14 residues in the CDR3. From germline, CDR1 is SGHTA and CDR2 FQGNSA. In DNA form, the CDR3 reads TGTGCCAGCAGATTGGGGGGTACCCAAGAGACCCAGTACTTC. Translated: CASRLGGTQETQYF. Looking up the rest from reference TRBV7-2 and TRBJ2-5 gives the full variable domain: GAGVSQSPSNKVTEKGKDVELRCDPISGHTALYWYRQSLGQGLEFLIYFQGNSAPDKSGLPSDRFSAERTGGSVSTLTIQRTQQEDSAVYLCASRLGGTQETQYFGPGTRLLVL.